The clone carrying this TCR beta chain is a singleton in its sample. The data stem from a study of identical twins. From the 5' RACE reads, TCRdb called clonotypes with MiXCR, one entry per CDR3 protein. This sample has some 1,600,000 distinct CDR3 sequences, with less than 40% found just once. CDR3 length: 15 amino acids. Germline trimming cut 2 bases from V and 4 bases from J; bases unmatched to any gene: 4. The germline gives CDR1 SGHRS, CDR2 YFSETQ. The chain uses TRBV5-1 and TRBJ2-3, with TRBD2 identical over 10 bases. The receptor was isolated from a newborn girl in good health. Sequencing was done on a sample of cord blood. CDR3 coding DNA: TGCGCCAGCAGCTTACAGCGGGGGGGCCCAGATACGCAGTATTTT. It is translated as CASSLQRGGPDTQYF.